This T cell receptor (beta chain) was profiled in a study of shared clonotypes between healthy human individuals (dated by TCRdb to between 2020 and 2021). Regarding the complete study: A couple of women and a few men aged 18 to 49 years were included in the cohort. Blood TCR repertoires of about 5 healthy adults were deeply sequenced to estimate repertoire size and the extent of clonotype sharing between individuals. For each donor, CD4 naive and CD4 memory were each run on three plates, CD8 naive on two plates, and CD8 memory on one plate. Libraries were prepared and TCR repertoires were sequenced by different laboratories using diverse techniques, in order to increase sequencing depth and limit assay-specific biases. Between about 0.94 and 8.9 billion PBMCs per donor were obtained by leukapheresis. Beyond this particular receptor, the publication reports: Naive subsets generally had larger estimated clonotype richness than memory subsets did. Incomplete sequencing was indicated by rarefaction of sorted-subset datasets, despite the large sequencing depth. Sampling was limited to blood, and TCR repertoires in tissue likely differ from TCR repertoires in blood. Approximately 5% of naive CD4, approximately 3.7% of naive CD8, around 2.3% of memory CD4, and about 0.4% of memory CD8 clonotypes were shared across several donors. Compared with non-shared clonotypes, clonotypes shared by all four sorted-subset donors had higher generation probabilities. Pairwise subsampling indicated that sequencing depth was expected to affect the degree of clonotype sharing among donors. The genetic and exposure-history diversity represented was limited by the small number of donors.

The CDR3 covers 12 residues, taking in both the cysteine and the phenylalanine. Only the CDR3 portion is preserved as DNA: 36 bases, with reading frame beginning at the first base. V is reduced by 2 bases and J by 7 bases, leaving a spacing of 7 bases between them. The CDR1 and CDR2 encoded by the germline V gene are SGHRS and YFSETQ. Healthy HIV-negative adults with no recently reported acute infections or vaccinations were included as donors. All donors were Caucasian adults living in Nashville, Tennessee, USA. CD8 memory samples combined magnetically selected CD45RO+ cells with CCR7-negative CD45RA+ effector memory (TemRA) cells. Blood was obtained by leukapheresis, after which PBMCs were separated by Ficoll-Histopaque density gradient centrifugation and cryopreserved in liquid nitrogen vapor phase. Analytical flow cytometry was used to check the purity and quantity of every magnetically sorted T cell population. Genomic DNA was isolated from each sorted fraction and quantified by UV absorbance on a Nanodrop 2000c.

Using the deep immunoSEQ assay, TCR CDR3 regions were amplified from genomic DNA by multiplex PCR. For each cell subset, the extracted genomic DNA was distributed evenly across all wells of several immunoSEQ 96-well plates, and each plate served as one replicate. For sorted subsets, around 200 ng genomic DNA, equal to 30,000 or so T cell genomes, was loaded into each replicate PCR. Purified libraries were quantified with a Qubit 3.0 fluorometer, sized on a Bioanalyzer 2100, and re-quantified with the KAPA Library Quantification kit. Every immunoSEQ 96-well plate was sequenced on a separate single-read 150-cycle Illumina NextSeq 550 flow cell. Per the authors' processing: Because the immunoSEQ output included only junctional sequences and no quality scores, the filtering could not be the same as the filtering used for full-length reads. To assign V/J genes and CDR3, sequences were annotated against IMGT germline references using PyIR, a Python wrapper for IgBLAST v1.9. Any read was removed if the V/J assignment was weak (E-value above 1e-6), the CDR3 was missing, or the read contained stop codons, out-of-frame junctions, or ambiguous translated residues. V3J clonotypes were defined as sequences sharing the same inferred V gene, J gene, and CDR3 amino acid sequence. Percentage overlap between repertoires was calculated by dividing the number of shared unique clonotypes by the size of the smaller repertoire. RTK rarefaction, the Chao1 estimator, and Recon v2.1 estimates of unobserved clonotypes were used to assess repertoire richness. For all TCRbeta clonotypes obtained by the gDNA method from a few donors, generation probabilities were computed with OLGA. Drawn from immuneACCESS, this table holds only the in-frame rearrangements with V and J called that TCRdb kept. Clones are partly lost; checked studies trace under half to an unresolved V gene and leave the rest unexplained. V and J calls and clone size are copied from that table; D and trimming were computed from the DNA. The sample table contains about 110,000 clones; only one count was recorded for 68% of them. Approximately 23% of the sample comes from the top ten.

As to this clone: The antigen it recognizes is unknown. Base qualities are missing; no much larger clone stands one base away.

The origin of this receptor is a woman aged 25 to 39 in good health. Sequenced: memory CD8+ T cells sorted from blood. The cell subset or site tag for this specimen amounts to: CD45RO+ cells pooled with CCR7-negative TemRA cells. The chain is encoded by TRBV5-1 joined to TRBJ2-1; no D gene call is confident. The sequenced DNA is TGCGCCAGCAGCTTCTGGGGAAATGAGCAGTTCTTC. This is translated as CASSFWGNEQFF.